The 2 T cell receptor beta chains presented below share a single source sample, sequenced in a study of beta chain features in type 1 diabetes. The study reverse transcribed the entire isolated RNA, so it sequenced expressed TCRB transcripts. Profiling relied on immunoSEQ multiplex PCR, and the TCRdb table lists in-frame clones only, not all of them. The table lists 900,000 or so clones, 17% of them singletons. The specimen sequenced was naive CD4+ T cells from blood. The receptors come from a woman between 18 and 29 years old in good health.

The rearrangement links TRBV10-3 to TRBJ1-1; a possible D gene is TRBD1 (5 bases). Germline CDR1 ENHRY, CDR2 SYGVKD. V lost 7 bases, J lost 4 bases, and 7 bases lay in between. CDR3 length: 11 residues. CDR3 DNA: TGTGCCATCAATCAGGGCACTGAAGCTTTCTTT. Translated: CAINQGTEAFF.

This clone was seen a handful of times. This chain links TRBV18 with TRBJ2-3, with 7 bases lining up with TRBD2. This CDR3 spans 15 amino acids. CDR1 and CDR2 from the germline V gene are KGHSH and LQKENI. Germline trimming cut 3 bases from V and 6 bases from J; bases unmatched to any gene: 9. The CDR3 sequence is CASSPLAAQRDTQYF. The DNA for the CDR3 is TGTGCCAGCTCACCCCTAGCGGCTCAGAGGGATACGCAGTATTTT.